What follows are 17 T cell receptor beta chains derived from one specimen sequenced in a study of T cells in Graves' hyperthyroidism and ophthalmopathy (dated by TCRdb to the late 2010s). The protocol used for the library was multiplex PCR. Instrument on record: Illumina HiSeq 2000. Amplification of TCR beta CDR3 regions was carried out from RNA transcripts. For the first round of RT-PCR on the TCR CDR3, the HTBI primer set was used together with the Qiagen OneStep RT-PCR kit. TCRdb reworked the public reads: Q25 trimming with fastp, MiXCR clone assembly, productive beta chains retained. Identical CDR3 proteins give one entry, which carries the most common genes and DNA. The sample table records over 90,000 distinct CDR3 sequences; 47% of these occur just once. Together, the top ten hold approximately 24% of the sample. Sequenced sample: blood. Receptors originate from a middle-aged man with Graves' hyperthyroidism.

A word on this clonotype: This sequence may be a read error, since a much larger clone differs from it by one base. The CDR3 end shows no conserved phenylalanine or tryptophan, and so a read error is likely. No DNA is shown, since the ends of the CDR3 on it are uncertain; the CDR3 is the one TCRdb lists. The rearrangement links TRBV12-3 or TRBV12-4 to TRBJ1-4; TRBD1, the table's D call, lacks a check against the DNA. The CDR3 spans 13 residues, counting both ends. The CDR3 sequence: CASSLPPGQGLFL.

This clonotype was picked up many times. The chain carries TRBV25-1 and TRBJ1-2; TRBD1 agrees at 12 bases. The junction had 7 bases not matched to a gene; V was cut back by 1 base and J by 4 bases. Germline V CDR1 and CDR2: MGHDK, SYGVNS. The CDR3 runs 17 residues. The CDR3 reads CASSESGDRGPRYGYTF. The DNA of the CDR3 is TGTGCCAGCAGTGAATCCGGGGACAGGGGGCCGCGCTATGGCTACACCTTC.

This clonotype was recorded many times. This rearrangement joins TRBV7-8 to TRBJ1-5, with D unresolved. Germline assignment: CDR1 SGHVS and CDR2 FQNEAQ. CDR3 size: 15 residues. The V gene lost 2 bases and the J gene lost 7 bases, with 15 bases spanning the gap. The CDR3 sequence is CASSLSIWDRQPQHF. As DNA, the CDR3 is TGTGCCAGCAGCTTAAGCATATGGGATAGACAGCCCCAGCATTTT.

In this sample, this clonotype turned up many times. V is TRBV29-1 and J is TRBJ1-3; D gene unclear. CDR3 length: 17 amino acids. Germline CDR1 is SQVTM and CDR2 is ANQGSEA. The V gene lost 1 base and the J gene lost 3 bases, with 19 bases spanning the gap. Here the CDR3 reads CSVEVGSATLFGNTIYF. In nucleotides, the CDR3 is TGCAGCGTTGAAGTAGGCTCAGCCACCCTTTTTGGAAACACCATATATTTT.

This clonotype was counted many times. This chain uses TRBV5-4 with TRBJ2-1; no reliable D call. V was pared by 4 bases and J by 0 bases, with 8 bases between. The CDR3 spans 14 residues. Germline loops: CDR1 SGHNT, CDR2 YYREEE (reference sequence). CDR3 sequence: CASSVSHSYNEQFF. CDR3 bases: TGTGCCAGCAGCGTGAGTCACTCCTACAATGAGCAGTTCTTC.

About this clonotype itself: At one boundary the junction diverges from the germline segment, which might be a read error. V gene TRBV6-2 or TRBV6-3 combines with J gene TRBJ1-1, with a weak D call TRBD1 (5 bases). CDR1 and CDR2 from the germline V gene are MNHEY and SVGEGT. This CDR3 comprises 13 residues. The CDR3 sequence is CASTSTVDTGAFF. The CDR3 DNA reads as TGTGCCAGCACCTCGACAGTGGACACTGGAGCTTTCTTT.

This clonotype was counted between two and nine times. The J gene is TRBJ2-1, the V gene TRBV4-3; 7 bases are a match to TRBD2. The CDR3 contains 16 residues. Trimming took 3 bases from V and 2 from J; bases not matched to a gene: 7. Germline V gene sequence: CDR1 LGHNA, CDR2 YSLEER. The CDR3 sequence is CASSQTGGGAYNEQFF. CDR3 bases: TGCGCCAGCAGCCAGACGGGGGGTGGGGCCTACAATGAGCAGTTCTTC.

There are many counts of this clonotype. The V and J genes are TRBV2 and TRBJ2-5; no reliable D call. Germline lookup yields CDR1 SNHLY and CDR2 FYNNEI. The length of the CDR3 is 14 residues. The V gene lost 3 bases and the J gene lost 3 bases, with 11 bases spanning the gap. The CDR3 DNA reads TGTGCCAGCAGTGATGCGTATGTGAAAGAGACCCAGTACTTC. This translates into CASSDAYVKETQYF.

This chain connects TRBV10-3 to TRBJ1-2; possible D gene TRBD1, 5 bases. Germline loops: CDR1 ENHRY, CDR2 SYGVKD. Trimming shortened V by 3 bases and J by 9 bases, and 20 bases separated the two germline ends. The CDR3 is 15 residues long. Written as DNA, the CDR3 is TGTGCCATCAGTGATGGGGACGGATTCCCTAGGAGCTACACCTTC. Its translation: CAISDGDGFPRSYTF.

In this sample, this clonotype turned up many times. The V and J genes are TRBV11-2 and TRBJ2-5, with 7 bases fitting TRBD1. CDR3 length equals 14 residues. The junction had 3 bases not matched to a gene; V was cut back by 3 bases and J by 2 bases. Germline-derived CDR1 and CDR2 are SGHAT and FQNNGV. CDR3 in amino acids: CASSLGTVQETQYF. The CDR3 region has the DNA TGTGCCAGCAGCTTGGGGACAGTACAAGAGACCCAGTACTTC.

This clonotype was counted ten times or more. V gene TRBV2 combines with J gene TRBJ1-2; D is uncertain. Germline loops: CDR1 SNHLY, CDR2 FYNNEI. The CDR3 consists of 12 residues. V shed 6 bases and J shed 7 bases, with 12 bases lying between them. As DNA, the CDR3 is TGTGCCAGCAGCGTCGGCCCCACTGGCTACACCTTC. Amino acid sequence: CASSVGPTGYTF.

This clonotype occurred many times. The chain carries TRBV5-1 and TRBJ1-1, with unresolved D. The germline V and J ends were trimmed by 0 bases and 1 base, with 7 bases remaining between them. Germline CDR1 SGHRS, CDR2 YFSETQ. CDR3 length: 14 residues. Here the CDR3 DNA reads TGCGCCAGCAGCTTGGTAGCAGAGAACACTGAAGCTTTCTTT. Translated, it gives CASSLVAENTEAFF.

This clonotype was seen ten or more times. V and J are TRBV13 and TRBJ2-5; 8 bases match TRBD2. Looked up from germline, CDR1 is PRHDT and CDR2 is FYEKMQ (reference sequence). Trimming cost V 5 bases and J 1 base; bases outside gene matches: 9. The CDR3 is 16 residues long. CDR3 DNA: TGTGCCAGCAGCCAGGGGACTAGGGGGTTCCAAGAGACCCAGTACTTC. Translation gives CASSQGTRGFQETQYF.

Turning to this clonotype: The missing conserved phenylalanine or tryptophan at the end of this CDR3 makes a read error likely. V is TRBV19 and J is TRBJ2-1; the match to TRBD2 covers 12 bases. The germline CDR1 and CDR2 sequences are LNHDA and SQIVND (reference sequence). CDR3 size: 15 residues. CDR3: CASSILAGGYSEQFL. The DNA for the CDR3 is TGTGCCAGTAGTATACTAGCGGGGGGGTACAGTGAGCAGTTCCTC.

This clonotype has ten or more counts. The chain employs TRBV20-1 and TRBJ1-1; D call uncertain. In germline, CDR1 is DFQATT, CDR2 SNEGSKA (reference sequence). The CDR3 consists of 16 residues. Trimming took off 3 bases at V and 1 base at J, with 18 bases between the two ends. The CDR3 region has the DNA TGCAGTGCTAGGGGCCCCTTAGGCCCTGGGAACACTGAAGCTTTCTTT. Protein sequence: CSARGPLGPGNTEAFF.

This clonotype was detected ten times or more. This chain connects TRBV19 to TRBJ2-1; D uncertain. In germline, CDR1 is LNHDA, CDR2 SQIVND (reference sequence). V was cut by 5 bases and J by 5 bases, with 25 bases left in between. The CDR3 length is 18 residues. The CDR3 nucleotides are TGTGCCAGTAGTTCGCGGCGACCTAGAGGCAGTGACCACAATGAGCAGTTCTTC. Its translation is CASSSRRPRGSDHNEQFF. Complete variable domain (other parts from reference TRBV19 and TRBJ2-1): DGGITQSPKYLFRKEGQNVTLSCEQNLNHDAMYWYRQDPGQGLRLIYYSQIVNDFQKGDIAEGYSVSREKKESFPLTVTSAQKNPTAFYLCASSSRRPRGSDHNEQFFGPGTRLTVL.

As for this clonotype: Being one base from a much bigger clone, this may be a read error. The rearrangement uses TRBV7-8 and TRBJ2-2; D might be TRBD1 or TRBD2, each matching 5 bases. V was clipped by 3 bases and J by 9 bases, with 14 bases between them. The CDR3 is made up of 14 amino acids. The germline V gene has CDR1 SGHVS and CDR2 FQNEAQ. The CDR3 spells CASSFRAGTRELFF. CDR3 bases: TGTGCCAGCAGCTTTAGGGCAGGGACCAGGGAGCTGTTTTTT.